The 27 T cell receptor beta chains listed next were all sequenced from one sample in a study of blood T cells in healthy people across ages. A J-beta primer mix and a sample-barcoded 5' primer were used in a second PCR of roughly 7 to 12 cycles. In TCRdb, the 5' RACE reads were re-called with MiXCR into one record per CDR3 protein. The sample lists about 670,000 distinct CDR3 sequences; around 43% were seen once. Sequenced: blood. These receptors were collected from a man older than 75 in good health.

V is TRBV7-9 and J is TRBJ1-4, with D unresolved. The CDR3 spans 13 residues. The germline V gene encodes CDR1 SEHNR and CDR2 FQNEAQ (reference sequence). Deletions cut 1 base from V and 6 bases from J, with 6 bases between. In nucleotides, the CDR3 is TGTGCCAGCAGCTTAGTTCCGGATGAAAAACTGTTTTTT. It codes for CASSLVPDEKLFF.

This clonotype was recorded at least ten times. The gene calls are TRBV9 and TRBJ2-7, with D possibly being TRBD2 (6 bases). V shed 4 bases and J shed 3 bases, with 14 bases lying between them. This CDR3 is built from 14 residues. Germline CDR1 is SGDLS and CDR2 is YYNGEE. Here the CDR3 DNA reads TGTGCCAGCAGCCGGAGTAGCGGAGTCTACGAGCAGTACTTC. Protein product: CASSRSSGVYEQYF.

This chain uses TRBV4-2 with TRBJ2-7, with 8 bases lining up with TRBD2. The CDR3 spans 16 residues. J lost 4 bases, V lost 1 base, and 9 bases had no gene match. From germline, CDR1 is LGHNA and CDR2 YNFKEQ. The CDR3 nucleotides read TGTGCCAGCAGCCAAGCCCCGGGGGGGCGTACATACGAGCAGTACTTC. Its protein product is CASSQAPGGRTYEQYF.

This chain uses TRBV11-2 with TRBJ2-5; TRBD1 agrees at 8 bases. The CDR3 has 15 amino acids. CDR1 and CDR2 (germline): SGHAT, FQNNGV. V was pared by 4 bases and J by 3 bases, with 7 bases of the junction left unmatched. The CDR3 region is CASSSFTDREETQYF. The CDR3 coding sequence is TGTGCCAGCAGCTCATTCACGGACAGGGAAGAGACCCAGTACTTC.

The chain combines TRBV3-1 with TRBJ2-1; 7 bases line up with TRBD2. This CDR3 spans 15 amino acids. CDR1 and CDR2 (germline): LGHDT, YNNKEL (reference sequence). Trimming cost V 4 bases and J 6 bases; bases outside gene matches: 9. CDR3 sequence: CASSPCDQRGNEQFF. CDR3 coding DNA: TGTGCCAGCAGCCCCTGTGATCAGCGGGGCAATGAGCAGTTCTTC.

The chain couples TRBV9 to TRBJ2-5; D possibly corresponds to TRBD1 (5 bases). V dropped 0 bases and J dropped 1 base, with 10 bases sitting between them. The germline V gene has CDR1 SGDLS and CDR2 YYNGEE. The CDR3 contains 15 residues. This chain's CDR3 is CASSVGFRAQETQYF. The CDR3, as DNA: TGTGCCAGCAGCGTAGGGTTCAGGGCCCAAGAGACCCAGTACTTC.

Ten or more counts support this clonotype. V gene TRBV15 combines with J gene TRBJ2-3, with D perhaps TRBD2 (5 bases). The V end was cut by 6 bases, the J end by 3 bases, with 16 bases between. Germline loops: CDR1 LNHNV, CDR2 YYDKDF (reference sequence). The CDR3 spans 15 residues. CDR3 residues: CATSEGGVPTDTQYF. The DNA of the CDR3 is TGTGCCACCAGTGAGGGTGGGGTCCCTACAGATACGCAGTATTTT.

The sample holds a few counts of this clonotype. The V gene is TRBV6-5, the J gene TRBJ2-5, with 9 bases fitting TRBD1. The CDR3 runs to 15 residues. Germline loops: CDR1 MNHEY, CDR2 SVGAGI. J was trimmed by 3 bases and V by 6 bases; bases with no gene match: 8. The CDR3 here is CASSKDRGLEETQYF. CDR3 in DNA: TGTGCCAGCAGCAAGGACAGGGGTTTGGAAGAGACCCAGTACTTC.

CDR3 in DNA: TGCAGCGCCTTAACCCGGGACACGAACACCGGGGAGTACTTC. This gives the protein CSALTRDTNTGEYF. The rearrangement uses TRBV29-1 and TRBJ2-5; a weak D match, TRBD1 (6 bases). Germline loops: CDR1 SQVTM, CDR2 ANQGSEA. V dropped 7 bases and J dropped 12 bases, with 27 bases sitting between them. The CDR3 extends over 14 amino acids.

The CDR3 is CASRRDRGVNEQFF. CDR3 in DNA: TGTGCCAGCAGGAGGGATAGGGGAGTCAATGAGCAGTTCTTC. This chain joins TRBV7-3 and TRBJ2-1; D might be TRBD1 or TRBD2, each matching 5 bases. There are 14 residues in the CDR3. Looked up from germline, CDR1 is SGHTA and CDR2 is FQGTGA. V was pared by 6 bases and J by 6 bases, with 15 bases between.

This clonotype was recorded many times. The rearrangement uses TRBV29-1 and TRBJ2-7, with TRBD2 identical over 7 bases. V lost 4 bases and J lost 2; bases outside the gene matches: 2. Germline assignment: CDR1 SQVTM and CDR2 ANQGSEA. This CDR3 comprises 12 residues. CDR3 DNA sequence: TGCAGCGTTGCCGGGGGGACCTACGAGCAGTACTTC. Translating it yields CSVAGGTYEQYF.

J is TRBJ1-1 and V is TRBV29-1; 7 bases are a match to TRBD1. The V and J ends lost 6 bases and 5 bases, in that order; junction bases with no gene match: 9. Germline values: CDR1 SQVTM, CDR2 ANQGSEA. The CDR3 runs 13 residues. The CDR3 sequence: CSVLPGGRTEAFF. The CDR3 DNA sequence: TGCAGCGTCCTACCAGGGGGAAGGACTGAAGCTTTCTTT. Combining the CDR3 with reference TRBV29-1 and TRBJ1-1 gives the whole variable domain SAVISQKPSRDICQRGTSLTIQCQVDSQVTMMFWYRQQPGQSLTLIATANQGSEATYESGFVIDKFPISRPNLTFSTLTVSNMSPEDSSIYLCSVLPGGRTEAFFGQGTRLTVV.

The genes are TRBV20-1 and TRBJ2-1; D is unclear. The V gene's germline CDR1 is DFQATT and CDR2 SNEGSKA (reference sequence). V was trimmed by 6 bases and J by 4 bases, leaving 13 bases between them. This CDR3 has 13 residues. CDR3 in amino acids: CSAQVHFYNEQFF. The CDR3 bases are TGCAGTGCCCAAGTTCATTTTTACAATGAGCAGTTCTTC.

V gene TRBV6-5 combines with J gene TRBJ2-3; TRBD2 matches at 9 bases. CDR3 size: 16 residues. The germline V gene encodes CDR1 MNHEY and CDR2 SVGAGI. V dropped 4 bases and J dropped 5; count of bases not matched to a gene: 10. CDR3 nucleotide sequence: TGTGCCAGCAGTTTTGGCGGGGGGGCCGTAGGAGATACGCAGTATTTT. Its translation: CASSFGGGAVGDTQYF.

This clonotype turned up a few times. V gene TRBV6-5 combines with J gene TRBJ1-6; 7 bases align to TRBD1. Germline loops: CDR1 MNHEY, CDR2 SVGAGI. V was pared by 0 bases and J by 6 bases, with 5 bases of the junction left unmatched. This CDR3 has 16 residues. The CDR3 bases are TGTGCCAGCAGTTACTCGAGTACAGGGGTTAATTCACCCCTCCACTTT. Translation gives CASSYSSTGVNSPLHF.

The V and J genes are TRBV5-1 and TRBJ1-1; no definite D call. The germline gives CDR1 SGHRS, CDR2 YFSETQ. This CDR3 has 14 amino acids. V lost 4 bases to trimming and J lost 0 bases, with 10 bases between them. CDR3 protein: CASSVTVLNTEAFF. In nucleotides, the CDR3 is TGCGCCAGCAGCGTGACGGTGTTGAACACTGAAGCTTTCTTT.

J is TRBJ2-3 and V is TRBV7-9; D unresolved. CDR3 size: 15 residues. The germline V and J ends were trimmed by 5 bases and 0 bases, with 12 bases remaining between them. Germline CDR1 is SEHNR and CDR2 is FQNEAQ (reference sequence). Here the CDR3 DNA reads TGTGCCAGCAGCATGACGACATCGAGCACAGATACGCAGTATTTT. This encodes CASSMTTSSTDTQYF.

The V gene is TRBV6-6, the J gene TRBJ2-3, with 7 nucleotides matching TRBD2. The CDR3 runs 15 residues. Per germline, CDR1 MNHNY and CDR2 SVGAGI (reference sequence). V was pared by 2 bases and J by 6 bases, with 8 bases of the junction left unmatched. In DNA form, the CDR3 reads TGTGCCAGCAGTTACGAGGCGGGGGACCGGGATACGCAGTATTTT. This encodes CASSYEAGDRDTQYF.

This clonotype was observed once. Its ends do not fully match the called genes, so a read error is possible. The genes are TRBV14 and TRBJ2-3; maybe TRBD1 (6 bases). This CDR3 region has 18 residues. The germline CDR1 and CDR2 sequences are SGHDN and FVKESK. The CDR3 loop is CAGSQAWRDRSWADTQYF. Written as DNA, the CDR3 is TGTGCCGGCAGCCAAGCATGGAGAGACAGGAGCTGGGCGGATACGCAGTATTTT.

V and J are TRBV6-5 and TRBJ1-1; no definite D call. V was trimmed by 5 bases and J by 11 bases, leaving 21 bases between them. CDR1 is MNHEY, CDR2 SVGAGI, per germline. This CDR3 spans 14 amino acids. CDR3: CASSPPTPLSAAFF. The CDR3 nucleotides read TGTGCCAGCAGTCCACCCACACCCCTCTCGGCGGCTTTCTTT.

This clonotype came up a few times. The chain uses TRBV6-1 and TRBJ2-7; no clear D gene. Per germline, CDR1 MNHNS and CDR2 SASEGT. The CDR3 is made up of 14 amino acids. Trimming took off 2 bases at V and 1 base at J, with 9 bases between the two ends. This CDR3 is CASSESFGSYEQYF. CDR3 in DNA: TGTGCCAGCAGTGAATCATTTGGATCCTACGAGCAGTACTTC.

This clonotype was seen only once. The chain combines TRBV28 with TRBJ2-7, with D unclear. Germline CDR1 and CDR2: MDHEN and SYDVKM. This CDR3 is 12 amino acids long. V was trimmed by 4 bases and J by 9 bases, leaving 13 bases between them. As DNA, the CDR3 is TGTGCCAGCAGTTCAATTTGGGCGGTGCAGTACTTC. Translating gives CASSSIWAVQYF.

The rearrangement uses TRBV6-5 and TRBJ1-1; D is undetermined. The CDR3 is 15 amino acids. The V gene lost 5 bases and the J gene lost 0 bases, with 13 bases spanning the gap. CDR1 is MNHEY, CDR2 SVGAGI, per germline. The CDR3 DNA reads TGTGCCAGCAGTGCTCAAGGACGGCTGAACACTGAAGCTTTCTTT. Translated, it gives CASSAQGRLNTEAFF.

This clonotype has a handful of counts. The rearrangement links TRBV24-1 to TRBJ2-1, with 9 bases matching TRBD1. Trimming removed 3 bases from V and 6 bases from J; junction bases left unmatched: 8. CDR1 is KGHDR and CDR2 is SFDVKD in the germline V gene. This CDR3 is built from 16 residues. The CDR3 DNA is TGTGCCACCAGTGATCCCGGGACAGGGCGGAGCAATGAGCAGTTCTTC. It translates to CATSDPGTGRSNEQFF.

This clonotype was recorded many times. The CDR3 loop is CASSLGTSGRDEQYF. The CDR3 nucleotides are TGTGCCAGCAGCTTAGGGACTAGCGGGAGGGACGAGCAGTACTTC. This chain connects TRBV7-9 to TRBJ2-7; 15 bases agree with TRBD2. The germline gives CDR1 SEHNR, CDR2 FQNEAQ (reference sequence). The CDR3 consists of 15 residues. The J segment lost 5 bases and the V segment lost 1 base, leaving 0 bases of the junction unmatched. The variable domain in full, completed from reference TRBV7-9 and TRBJ2-7, reads DTGVSQNPRHKITKRGQNVTFRCDPISEHNRLYWYRQTLGQGPEFLTYFQNEAQLEKSRLLSDRFSAERPKGSFSTLEIQRTEQGDSAMYLCASSLGTSGRDEQYFGPGTRLTVT.

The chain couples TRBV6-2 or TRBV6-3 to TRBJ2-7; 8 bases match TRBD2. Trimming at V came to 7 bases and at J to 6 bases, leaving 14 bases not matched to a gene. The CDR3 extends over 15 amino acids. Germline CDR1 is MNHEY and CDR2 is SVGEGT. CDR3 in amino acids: CASTRSGSQGGEQYF. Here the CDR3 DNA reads TGTGCCAGCACGCGGAGCGGGAGTCAAGGGGGCGAGCAGTACTTC.

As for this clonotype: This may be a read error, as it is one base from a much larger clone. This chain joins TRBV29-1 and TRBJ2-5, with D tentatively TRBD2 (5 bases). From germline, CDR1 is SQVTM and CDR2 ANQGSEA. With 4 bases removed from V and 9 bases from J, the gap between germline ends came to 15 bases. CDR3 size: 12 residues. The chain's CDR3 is CSVVEGGEAQYF. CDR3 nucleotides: TGCAGCGTTGTCGAGGGTGGTGAGGCCCAGTACTTC.